Listed below are T cell receptor beta chains from one sample, sequenced in a study of blood T cell repertoires in COVID-19. TCRdb keeps only in-frame clones here, not all; method: immunoSEQ multiplex PCR. The sample includes about 92,000 clones, around 67% of them seen just once. Sequencing used peripheral blood. All receptors derive from a woman aged 55-70 years in a cohort sampled during active or convalescent COVID-19. Each CDR3 is given with its conserved first and last residue. Each record gives: CDR3 DNA, CDR3 protein, J gene, clone size, V gene, D gene. A D gene is named only where the DNA matches it firmly. A row's size may be missing; if present it is once, few, many or a size class.

CDR3nt: TGTGCCAGCAGACTGAACAGGGGCACTGAAGCTTTCTTT
CDR3aa: CASRLNRGTEAFF
j_gene: TRBJ1-1
abundance: -
v_gene: TRBV6-5
d_gene: TRBD1

CDR3nt: TGCGCCAGCAGCCAAGATCCGGGGGGCAAGAGGCAGCCCCAGCATTTT
CDR3aa: CASSQDPGGKRQPQHF
j_gene: TRBJ1-5
abundance: -
v_gene: TRBV4-1
d_gene: -

CDR3nt: TGTGCCTCCGCGAGGGACAACACAGATACGCAGTATTTT
CDR3aa: CASARDNTDTQYF
j_gene: TRBJ2-3
abundance: -
v_gene: TRBV24-1
d_gene: -

CDR3nt: TGTGCCAGCGGGAGACGGAACACCGGGGAGCTGTTTTTT
CDR3aa: CASGRRNTGELFF
j_gene: TRBJ2-2
abundance: few
v_gene: TRBV19
d_gene: -

CDR3nt: TGTGCCATCAAGTGGGCTTTAGATCAGGGTACGAACGAGCAGTACTTC
CDR3aa: CAIKWALDQGTNEQYF
j_gene: TRBJ2-7
abundance: -
v_gene: TRBV10-3
d_gene: -

CDR3nt: TGTGCCAGCAGCAGGGACACTTACTCTAGCACAGATACGCAGTATTTT
CDR3aa: CASSRDTYSSTDTQYF
j_gene: TRBJ2-3
abundance: once
v_gene: TRBV7-8
d_gene: -

CDR3nt: TGTGCCAGCAGCTTAACAGGGTATGAGACCCAGTACTTC
CDR3aa: CASSLTGYETQYF
j_gene: TRBJ2-5
abundance: -
v_gene: TRBV7-9
d_gene: -

CDR3nt: TGTGCCAGCAGCCGAGGGACAGATAATAACTCTGGAAACACCATATATTTT
CDR3aa: CASSRGTDNNSGNTIYF
j_gene: TRBJ1-3
abundance: once
v_gene: TRBV7-9
d_gene: TRBD1

CDR3nt: TGCGCCAGCAGCTCGGACGGGATCAATCAGCCCCAGCATTTT
CDR3aa: CASSSDGINQPQHF
j_gene: TRBJ1-5
abundance: few
v_gene: TRBV5-1
d_gene: -

CDR3nt: TGCGCCAGCAGCCAAGATTCTTACAGGAAGAACACTGAAGCTTTCTTT
CDR3aa: CASSQDSYRKNTEAFF
j_gene: TRBJ1-1
abundance: -
v_gene: TRBV4-1
d_gene: -

CDR3nt: TGTGCCAGCAGTTATGGGACAGGGGGCGCGAGGCAGTACTTC
CDR3aa: CASSYGTGGARQYF
j_gene: TRBJ2-5
abundance: -
v_gene: TRBV6-2/TRBV6-3
d_gene: TRBD1

CDR3nt: TGTGCCAGCAGGGAGGCGGATACGCAGTATTTT
CDR3aa: CASREADTQYF
j_gene: TRBJ2-3
abundance: -
v_gene: TRBV2
d_gene: -

CDR3nt: TGTGCCAGCAGCTGGGGCTCACCGACAGGGTATGGCTACACCTTC
CDR3aa: CASSWGSPTGYGYTF
j_gene: TRBJ1-2
abundance: -
v_gene: TRBV5-6
d_gene: TRBD1

CDR3nt: TGTGCCAGCAGCTTAACCCCGAACTATGGCTACACCTTC
CDR3aa: CASSLTPNYGYTF
j_gene: TRBJ1-2
abundance: few
v_gene: TRBV7-3
d_gene: -

CDR3nt: TGTGCCAGCAGCTCGGTAACTACGAGAGATGAGCAGTTCTTC
CDR3aa: CASSSVTTRDEQFF
j_gene: TRBJ2-1
abundance: -
v_gene: TRBV7-2
d_gene: -

CDR3nt: TGCGCCAGCCACTCGGGAGGGTATGCTCGCACCGGGGAGCTGTTTTTT
CDR3aa: CASHSGGYARTGELFF
j_gene: TRBJ2-2
abundance: -
v_gene: TRBV5-1
d_gene: TRBD2